This TCR beta chain emerged from a study of shared clonotypes between healthy human individuals. Study summary: Researchers drew samples from two women and a few men aged 18 to 49. Study findings and constraints: Rarefaction revealed incomplete sorted-subset sequencing despite large depth. A handful of donors showed sharing of approximately 5% of naive CD4 clonotypes.

Clones were read by immunoSEQ multiplex PCR, and TCRdb kept only the in-frame ones, dropping some. This sample has 2 million to 2.5 million clones; 92% occur once, and the top ten carry 0.3% to 0.4%. On this clone: Its antigen is not identified.

The authors divided CD4+ cells into CD45RA+ naive and CD45RA-negative memory subsets. The CDR3 spans 13 residues. CDR1 SNHLY and CDR2 FYNNEI come from the germline V gene. Trimming at V came to 11 bases and at J to 6 bases, leaving 9 bases not matched to a gene. The chain has TRBV2 and TRBJ2-2; 7 nucleotides align to TRBD2. This TCR was recovered from a man younger than 35 in good health. Some clones in this sample may be carry-over from other donors' samples. The sample taken for sequencing was naive CD4+ T cells from PBMCs. Subset: CD45RA+ positively selected. The CDR3 is CAGRLADAGELFF. The CDR3 region has the DNA TGTGCCGGACGACTAGCAGACGCCGGGGAGCTGTTTTTT. The full variable domain, completed using reference TRBV2 and TRBJ2-2, is EPEVTQTPSHQVTQMGQEVILRCVPISNHLYFYWYRQILGQKVEFLVSFYNNEISEKSEIFDDQFSVERPDGSNFTLKIRSTKLEDSAMYFCAGRLADAGELFFGEGSRLTVL.